This T cell receptor beta chain was obtained from a study of blood T cell repertoires in COVID-19. Study as a whole: Sites across the United States, Italy and Spain contributed samples from acute and convalescent COVID-19. PBMCs, B-cell-depleted T cells, or T cells were the source of the cDNA or gDNA that made up the material.

This clone was seen a single time. After removal of 6 bases from V and 10 bases from J, the junction contained 12 bases not matched to a gene. The CDR3 extends over 14 amino acids. Per germline, CDR1 MDHEN and CDR2 SYDVKM. Profiling relied on immunoSEQ multiplex PCR, and the TCRdb table lists in-frame clones only, not all of them. The table includes roughly 220,000 clones, more than 65% detected once. This receptor was taken from a woman in her thirties who had recovered from COVID-19. This chain joins TRBV28 and TRBJ1-1; TRBD1 aligns across 9 bases. Sequenced sample: peripheral blood. The CDR3 region is CASSFEAGTGRAFF. CDR3 nucleotides: TGTGCCAGCAGCTTTGAGGCCGGGACAGGGAGAGCTTTCTTT.